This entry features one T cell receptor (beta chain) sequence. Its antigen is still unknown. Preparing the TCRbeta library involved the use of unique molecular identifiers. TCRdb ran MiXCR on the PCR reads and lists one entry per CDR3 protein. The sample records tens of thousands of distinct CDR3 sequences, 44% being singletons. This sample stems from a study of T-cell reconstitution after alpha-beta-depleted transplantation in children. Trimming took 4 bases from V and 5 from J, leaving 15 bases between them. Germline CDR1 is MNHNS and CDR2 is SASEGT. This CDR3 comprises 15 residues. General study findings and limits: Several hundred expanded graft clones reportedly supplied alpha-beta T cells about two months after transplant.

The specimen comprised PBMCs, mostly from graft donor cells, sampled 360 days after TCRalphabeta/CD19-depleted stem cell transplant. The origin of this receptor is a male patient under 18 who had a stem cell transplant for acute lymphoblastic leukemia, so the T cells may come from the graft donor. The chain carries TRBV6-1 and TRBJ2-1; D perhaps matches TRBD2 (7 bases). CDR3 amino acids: CASSGGGGVHNEQFF. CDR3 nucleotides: TGTGCCAGCAGTGGGGGGGGCGGGGTTCACAATGAGCAGTTCTTC.